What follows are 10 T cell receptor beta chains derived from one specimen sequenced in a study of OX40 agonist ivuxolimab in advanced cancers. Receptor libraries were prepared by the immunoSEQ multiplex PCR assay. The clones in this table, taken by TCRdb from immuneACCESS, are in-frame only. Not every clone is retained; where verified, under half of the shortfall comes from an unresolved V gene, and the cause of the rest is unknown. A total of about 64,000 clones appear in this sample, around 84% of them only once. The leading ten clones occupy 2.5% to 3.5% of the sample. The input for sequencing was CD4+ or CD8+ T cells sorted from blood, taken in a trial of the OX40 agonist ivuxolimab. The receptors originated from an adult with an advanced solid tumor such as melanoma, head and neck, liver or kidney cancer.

The CDR3 DNA is TGTGCCAGCAGTACCGGGACAGGCCTCTATGGCTACACCTTC. Its protein product is CASSTGTGLYGYTF. V and J are TRBV27 and TRBJ1-2, with 8 bases matching TRBD1. The J segment lost 4 bases and the V segment lost 5 bases, leaving 6 bases of the junction unmatched. Germline CDR1 and CDR2: MNHEY and SMNVEV (reference sequence). The CDR3 loop spans 14 amino acids.

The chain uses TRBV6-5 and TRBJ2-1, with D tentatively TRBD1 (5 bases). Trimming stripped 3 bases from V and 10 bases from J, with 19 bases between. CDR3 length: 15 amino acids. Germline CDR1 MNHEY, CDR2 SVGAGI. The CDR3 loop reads CASSYWQGRVREQFF. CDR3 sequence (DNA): TGTGCCAGCAGTTATTGGCAGGGAAGGGTGAGGGAGCAGTTCTTC.

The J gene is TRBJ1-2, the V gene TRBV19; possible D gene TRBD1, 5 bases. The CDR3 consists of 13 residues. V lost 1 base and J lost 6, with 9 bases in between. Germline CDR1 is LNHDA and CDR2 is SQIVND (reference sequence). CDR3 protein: CASSIGGRDGYTF. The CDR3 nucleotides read TGTGCCAGTAGTATAGGGGGCAGGGATGGCTACACCTTC.

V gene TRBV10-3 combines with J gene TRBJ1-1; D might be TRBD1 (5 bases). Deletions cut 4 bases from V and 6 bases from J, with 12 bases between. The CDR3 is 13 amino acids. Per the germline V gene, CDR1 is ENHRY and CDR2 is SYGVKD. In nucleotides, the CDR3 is TGTGCCATCAGTGGAGGGGAACTCTCTGAAGCTTTCTTT. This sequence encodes CAISGGELSEAFF.

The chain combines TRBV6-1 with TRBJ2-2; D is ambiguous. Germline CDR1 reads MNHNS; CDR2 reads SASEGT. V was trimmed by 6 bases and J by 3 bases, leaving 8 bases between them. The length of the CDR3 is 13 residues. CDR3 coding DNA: TGTGCCAGCAGCCTAACGGACACCGGGGAGCTGTTTTTT. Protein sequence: CASSLTDTGELFF.

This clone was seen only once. The CDR3 spells CASSITSDGTQYF. CDR3 coding DNA: TGTGCCAGCAGCATTACTAGCGACGGGACCCAGTACTTC. V and J are TRBV7-3 and TRBJ2-5; the match to TRBD2 covers 7 bases. This CDR3 is 13 amino acids long. Germline assignment: CDR1 SGHTA and CDR2 FQGTGA. V lost 5 bases, J lost 7 bases, and 7 bases stayed unmatched. Together with reference TRBV7-3 and TRBJ2-5, the CDR3 gives the full variable domain: GAGVSQTPSNKVTEKGKYVELRCDPISGHTALYWYRQSLGQGPEFLIYFQGTGAADDSGLPNDRFFAVRPEGSVSTLKIQRTERGDSAVYLCASSITSDGTQYFGPGTRLLVL.

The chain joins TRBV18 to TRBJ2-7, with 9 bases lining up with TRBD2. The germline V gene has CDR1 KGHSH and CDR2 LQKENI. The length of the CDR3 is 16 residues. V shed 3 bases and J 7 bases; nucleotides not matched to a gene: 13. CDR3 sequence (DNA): TGTGCCAGCTCACCCAGTGCGCTAGCGGGACCGATTGAGCAGTACTTC. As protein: CASSPSALAGPIEQYF.

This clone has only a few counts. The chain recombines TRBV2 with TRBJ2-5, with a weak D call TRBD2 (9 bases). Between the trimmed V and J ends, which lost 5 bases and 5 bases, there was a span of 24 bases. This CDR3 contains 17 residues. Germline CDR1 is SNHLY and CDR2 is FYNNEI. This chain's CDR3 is CASSWRGGTGPRETQYF. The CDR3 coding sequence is TGTGCCAGCAGTTGGCGGGGGGGGACAGGTCCTAGGGAGACCCAGTACTTC.

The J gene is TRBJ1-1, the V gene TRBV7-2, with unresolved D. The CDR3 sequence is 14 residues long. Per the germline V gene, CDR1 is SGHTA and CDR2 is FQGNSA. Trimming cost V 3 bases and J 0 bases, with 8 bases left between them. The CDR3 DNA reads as TGTGCCAGCAGCTTGGATTTTCTGAACACTGAAGCTTTCTTT. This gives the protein CASSLDFLNTEAFF.

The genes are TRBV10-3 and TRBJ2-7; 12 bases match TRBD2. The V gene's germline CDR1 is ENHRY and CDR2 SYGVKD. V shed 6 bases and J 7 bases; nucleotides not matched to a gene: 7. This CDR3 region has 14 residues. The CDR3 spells CAISRLAGAEEQYF. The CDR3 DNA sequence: TGTGCCATCAGCCGACTAGCGGGAGCTGAAGAGCAGTACTTC.